This TCR beta chain appears in the sequencing data of a study of T-cell reconstitution after alpha-beta-depleted transplantation in children. Unique molecular identifiers were used in preparing the TCRbeta library. Each CDR3 protein gets one entry after TCRdb re-called the PCR reads with MiXCR. The sample includes approximately 400,000 distinct CDR3 sequences, under 13% of them seen just once. The source was PBMCs from the stem cell graft donor, collected from the stem cell graft. This sequence was found in a human donor who donated a stem cell graft to a child with acute myeloid leukemia.

CDR3 sequence: CASSQVGRGTGKLFF. CDR3 DNA sequence: TGTGCCAGCAGCCAAGTGGGCAGGGGAACTGGAAAACTGTTTTTT. The chain is built from TRBV11-2 and TRBJ1-4, with a possible D match to TRBD1 (6 bases). The V and J ends lost 5 bases and 10 bases respectively, with 20 bases between them. CDR1 SGHAT and CDR2 FQNNGV come from the germline V gene. This CDR3 is built from 15 residues.